This T cell receptor beta chain was documented in a study of cytomegalovirus exposure and HLA in healthy donors. As concerns this clone: The antigen remains unidentified.

The CDR3 spans 16 residues. The V segment lost 2 bases and the J segment 3 bases; nucleotides outside the gene matches: 1. Germline-derived CDR1 and CDR2 are SEHNR and FQNEAQ (reference sequence). Study results and limitations: Reportedly, cytomegalovirus status was diagnosed with high sensitivity and specificity. There were several of the most significant clusters that appeared linked to common viral pathogens in a later analysis. A later analysis reportedly found fewer N-insertions in an Asian-associated ancestry cluster than the approximately 660-donor mean.

Primers: 60 Vbeta forward and 13 Jbeta reverse. Assay used: immunoSEQ multiplex PCR; TCRdb lists only in-frame clones, some missing. Of 100,000 to 120,000 clones listed, roughly 15% are singletons. This chain connects TRBV7-9 to TRBJ2-2; 12 bases match TRBD2. The sample consisted of PBMCs. The clonotype was recovered from a female donor in good health and CMV-seronegative. In nucleotides, the CDR3 is TGTGCCAGCAGCTTAAGACTAGCGGGAGACACCGGGGAGCTGTTTTTT. Protein product: CASSLRLAGDTGELFF. Full variable domain (remainder filled in from reference TRBV7-9 and TRBJ2-2): DTGVSQNPRHKITKRGQNVTFRCDPISEHNRLYWYRQTLGQGPEFLTYFQNEAQLEKSRLLSDRFSAERPKGSFSTLEIQRTEQGDSAMYLCASSLRLAGDTGELFFGEGSRLTVL.